These T cell receptor beta chains were read from a single sample in a study of response to subunit inactivated influenza vaccine. TCRdb reanalysed the RT-PCR reads using MiXCR and keeps one entry per CDR3 protein. Found here are 300,000 to 350,000 distinct CDR3 sequences, roughly 22% of them singletons; the top ten hold over 9%. Source: PBMCs from blood, taken around 22 months after vaccination. Receptors originate from a man aged 50 to 69 who received an inactivated influenza vaccine. CDR3s include the opening cysteine and the closing phenylalanine or tryptophan. A D gene is named only where the DNA matches it firmly. Rows may omit the clone size; those that give it use once, few, many or a size class.

TRBJ2-3	NA	TRBV29-1	NA	TGCAGCGTTGTAGGGGCAACACGGGTTACGCAGTATTTT	CSVVGATRVTQYF
TRBJ2-5	TRBD2	TRBV20-1	NA	TGCAGTGCCAGGGAGGGTCGGAAAGAGACCCAGTACTTC	CSAREGRKETQYF
TRBJ1-2	NA	TRBV4-2	few	TGTGCCAGCAGCCAAGACGTGCAGGGATTCTATGGCTACACCTTC	CASSQDVQGFYGYTF
TRBJ2-2	NA	TRBV4-1	few	TGCGCCAGCAGCAGCCGAGGGGAGAACACCGGGGAGCTGTTTTTT	CASSSRGENTGELFF
TRBJ2-2	TRBD1	TRBV6-2/TRBV6-3	few	TGTGCCAGCCGGGACAGACGCGCCGGGGAGCTGTTTTTT	CASRDRRAGELFF
TRBJ2-7	NA	TRBV27	NA	TGTGCCAGCAGTTTATCTCGGTATGGGACCTACGAGCAGTACTTC	CASSLSRYGTYEQYF
TRBJ2-3	TRBD2	TRBV7-8	NA	TGTGCCAGCAGCTTGGGACTAGCGGGAATAGATACGCAGTATTTT	CASSLGLAGIDTQYF
TRBJ2-1	NA	TRBV11-2	NA	TGTGCCAGCAGCTTGCTGAGAGGATACCCCAGTAATGAGCAGTTCTTC	CASSLLRGYPSNEQFF
TRBJ2-7	NA	TRBV24-1	NA	TGTGCCACCTTATTTCCCCAAGGCGAGCAGTACTTC	CATLFPQGEQYF
TRBJ2-1	NA	TRBV12-3/TRBV12-4	NA	TGTGCCAGCACCCCCAGAGGCTCTGAGCAGTTCTTC	CASTPRGSEQFF
TRBJ1-6	TRBD1	TRBV4-3	few	TGCGCCAGCAGCCAAGACAGGGGGTTTAATTCACCCCTCCACTTT	CASSQDRGFNSPLHF
TRBJ1-6	NA	TRBV4-1	few	TGCGCCAGCAGCCAAGAAGACAGGTTGACACCCCTCCACTTT	CASSQEDRLTPLHF
TRBJ1-5	NA	TRBV6-1	few	TGTGCCAGCAGTGAATTCGGCAAACAAGATCAGCCCCAGCATTTT	CASSEFGKQDQPQHF
TRBJ2-1	NA	TRBV28	few	TGTGCCAGCAGTTTAGGGCGTGAGGGGGAGCAGTTCTTC	CASSLGREGEQFF
TRBJ1-2	NA	TRBV20-1	few	TGCAGTGCTACTCCCCCCCACGGCTACACCTTC	CSATPPHGYTF
TRBJ1-3	NA	TRBV10-3	many	TGTGCCATCAGTGAATCCGGGACACTCACTGGAAACACCATATATTTT	CAISESGTLTGNTIYF
TRBJ2-1	NA	TRBV4-2	NA	TGTGCCAGCAGCCAAGAGTGGCAGGGGGGGAATGAGCAGTTCTTC	CASSQEWQGGNEQFF
TRBJ2-7	NA	TRBV19	few	TGTGCCAGTAGTACCCACGACAGTTCCTACGAGCAGTACTTC	CASSTHDSSYEQYF